The rows below give T cell receptor beta chains drawn from one sample of a study of regulatory T cells in long-lasting Graves disease. TCRdb passed the multiplex PCR reads through MiXCR, listing each CDR3 protein once. This repertoire shows around 400,000 distinct CDR3 sequences, roughly a quarter found once; its top ten account for roughly 26%. This material consisted of peripheral blood mononuclear cells (PBMCs), taken when the disease was refractory, from a patient treated with antithyroid drugs. The receptor source for this set is a female donor with Graves disease. Each CDR3 is given with its conserved first and last residue. The order of the fields is V gene, clone size, D gene, J gene, CDR3 length, CDR3 DNA, CDR3 protein. The D gene is left open where the match is weak. Clone size is stated in some rows and not others, as once, few, many or a class when expanded.

v_gene: TRBV20-1
abundance: few
d_gene: -
j_gene: TRBJ2-3
len: 16
CDR3nt: TGCAGTGCTGTGCTAGCGCGAAGTATTGGCATTGATACGCAGTATTTT
CDR3aa: CSAVLARSIGIDTQYF

v_gene: TRBV11-3
abundance: few
d_gene: -
j_gene: TRBJ2-2
len: 14
CDR3nt: TGTGCCAGCGCGGTCCGGGGTTCCACCGGGGAGCTGTTTTTT
CDR3aa: CASAVRGSTGELFF

v_gene: TRBV7-2
abundance: many
d_gene: TRBD2
j_gene: TRBJ2-5
len: 16
CDR3nt: TGTGCCAGCAGCTTAGGGGCTAGCGGGGGACAAGAGACCCAGTACTTC
CDR3aa: CASSLGASGGQETQYF

v_gene: TRBV3-1
abundance: few
d_gene: -
j_gene: TRBJ1-1
len: 14
CDR3nt: TGTGCCAGCAGCCCCCGGTTCGTGGGTACTGAAGCTTTCTTT
CDR3aa: CASSPRFVGTEAFF

v_gene: TRBV7-9
abundance: -
d_gene: TRBD2
j_gene: TRBJ2-7
len: 16
CDR3nt: TGTGCCAGCAGCTTAGCCGTAGCGGGAGTAGCCTACGAGCAGTACTTC
CDR3aa: CASSLAVAGVAYEQYF

v_gene: TRBV5-1
abundance: few
d_gene: TRBD2
j_gene: TRBJ2-7
len: 15
CDR3nt: TGCGCCAGCAGGACGGGACTAGCCGAGGGCTACGAGCAGTACTTC
CDR3aa: CASRTGLAEGYEQYF

v_gene: TRBV28
abundance: many
d_gene: TRBD2
j_gene: TRBJ2-4
len: 16
CDR3nt: TGTGCCAGCAGTTCCGTGGGGGAGGGGTTTATGAACATTCAGTACTTC
CDR3aa: CASSSVGEGFMNIQYF

v_gene: TRBV20-1
abundance: many
d_gene: TRBD2
j_gene: TRBJ2-7
len: 15
CDR3nt: TGCAGTGCTAGGAGACTAGCGTGGGGAACCTACGAGCAGTACTTC
CDR3aa: CSARRLAWGTYEQYF

v_gene: TRBV29-1
abundance: -
d_gene: -
j_gene: TRBJ1-2
len: 12
CDR3nt: TGCAGCGTCATGACACCTAACTATGGCTACACCTTC
CDR3aa: CSVMTPNYGYTF

v_gene: TRBV7-2
abundance: few
d_gene: TRBD1
j_gene: TRBJ1-1
len: 13
CDR3nt: TGTGCCAGCAGTAGACAGGGTCGCACTGAAGCTTTCTTT
CDR3aa: CASSRQGRTEAFF

v_gene: TRBV7-2
abundance: many
d_gene: TRBD1
j_gene: TRBJ1-2
len: 15
CDR3nt: TGTGCCAGCAGCAGAGGGGCAGGGGGAGCTGATGGCTACACCTTC
CDR3aa: CASSRGAGGADGYTF

v_gene: TRBV29-1
abundance: -
d_gene: TRBD1
j_gene: TRBJ2-2
len: 14
CDR3nt: TGCAGCGTTGTGGGACAGGGAAACACCGGGGAGCTGTTTTTT
CDR3aa: CSVVGQGNTGELFF

v_gene: TRBV15
abundance: many
d_gene: -
j_gene: TRBJ2-7
len: 15
CDR3nt: TGTGCCACCAGCAGAGATTGGCAGACCGACTACGAGCAGTACTTC
CDR3aa: CATSRDWQTDYEQYF

v_gene: TRBV28
abundance: few
d_gene: TRBD1
j_gene: TRBJ1-5
len: 17
CDR3nt: TGTGCCAGCAGTTTACCGGACAGGGTATTCAGCAATCAGCCCCAGCATTTT
CDR3aa: CASSLPDRVFSNQPQHF

v_gene: TRBV6-2/TRBV6-3
abundance: -
d_gene: -
j_gene: TRBJ2-7
len: 14
CDR3nt: TGTGCCAGCGAGTCAGGAGGCAGCTCCTACGAGCAGTACTTC
CDR3aa: CASESGGSSYEQYF

v_gene: TRBV6-5
abundance: few
d_gene: TRBD1
j_gene: TRBJ1-3
len: 15
CDR3nt: TGTGCCAGCAGTTTCGACAGGGAAGCAGGAAACACCATATATTTT
CDR3aa: CASSFDREAGNTIYF

v_gene: TRBV30
abundance: few
d_gene: -
j_gene: TRBJ1-1
len: 13
CDR3nt: TGTGCCTGGACAGAACAACTGAACACTGAAGCTTTCTTT
CDR3aa: CAWTEQLNTEAFF

v_gene: TRBV6-5
abundance: many
d_gene: -
j_gene: TRBJ2-2
len: 16
CDR3nt: TGTGCCAGCAGTTACGGTCGCAAAAGGAACACCGGGGAGCTGTTTTTT
CDR3aa: CASSYGRKRNTGELFF

v_gene: TRBV27
abundance: few
d_gene: TRBD2
j_gene: TRBJ2-7
len: 15
CDR3nt: TGTGCCAGCAGTTTCGGCGGGAGGAGACCCTACGAGCAGTACTTC
CDR3aa: CASSFGGRRPYEQYF

v_gene: TRBV20-1
abundance: many
d_gene: -
j_gene: TRBJ2-7
len: 13
CDR3nt: TGCAGTGCAAAAGGGACACCTGCTATCGAGCAGTACTTC
CDR3aa: CSAKGTPAIEQYF

v_gene: TRBV6-2/TRBV6-3
abundance: many
d_gene: TRBD1
j_gene: TRBJ1-2
len: 15
CDR3nt: TGTGCCAGCAGTCTAACAGGGGCCGCTAACTATGGCTACACCTTC
CDR3aa: CASSLTGAANYGYTF

v_gene: TRBV3-1
abundance: many
d_gene: -
j_gene: TRBJ1-1
len: 13
CDR3nt: TGTGCCAGCAGCCTAAAGCGGGGCACTGAAGCTTTCTTT
CDR3aa: CASSLKRGTEAFF

v_gene: TRBV18
abundance: -
d_gene: -
j_gene: TRBJ2-4
len: 16
CDR3nt: TGTGCCAGCTCACCACCCTTAATAGACCCCAAAAACATTCAGTACTTC
CDR3aa: CASSPPLIDPKNIQYF

v_gene: TRBV28
abundance: few
d_gene: TRBD1
j_gene: TRBJ2-5
len: 15
CDR3nt: TGTGCCAGCACCGCATGGACAGGGGGCCGAGGGACCCAGTACTTC
CDR3aa: CASTAWTGGRGTQYF

v_gene: TRBV20-1
abundance: many
d_gene: -
j_gene: TRBJ1-4
len: 13
CDR3nt: TGCAGTGCTAGCCCATCAGGTGACGAAAAACTGTTTTTT
CDR3aa: CSASPSGDEKLFF

v_gene: TRBV18
abundance: -
d_gene: -
j_gene: TRBJ1-5
len: 14
CDR3nt: TGTGCCAGCTCACCAATCGATAGCAATCAGCCCCAGCATTTT
CDR3aa: CASSPIDSNQPQHF

v_gene: TRBV6-1
abundance: -
d_gene: TRBD1
j_gene: TRBJ2-2
len: 16
CDR3nt: TGTGCCAGCAGGATACCCGACAGGGGTGAGACCGGGGAGCTGTTTTTT
CDR3aa: CASRIPDRGETGELFF

v_gene: TRBV9
abundance: few
d_gene: TRBD2
j_gene: TRBJ2-2
len: 18
CDR3nt: TGTGCCAGCAGCCCCGAGACTAGCGGGAGTTGGGGGACCGGGGAGCTGTTTTTT
CDR3aa: CASSPETSGSWGTGELFF

v_gene: TRBV2
abundance: many
d_gene: -
j_gene: TRBJ1-5
len: 15
CDR3nt: TGTGCCAGCAGGGAAGACAGGAGCCCCAATCAGCCCCAGCATTTT
CDR3aa: CASREDRSPNQPQHF

v_gene: TRBV12-3/TRBV12-4
abundance: many
d_gene: -
j_gene: TRBJ1-2
len: 15
CDR3nt: TGTGCCAGCAGTCTAACCGGGACAAGGTCCTATGGCTACACCTTC
CDR3aa: CASSLTGTRSYGYTF

v_gene: TRBV11-2
abundance: few
d_gene: -
j_gene: TRBJ2-7
len: 11
CDR3nt: TGTGCCAGCAGCTTAATTTCTGAGCAGTACTTC
CDR3aa: CASSLISEQYF

v_gene: TRBV7-2
abundance: many
d_gene: TRBD1
j_gene: TRBJ2-7
len: 15
CDR3nt: TGTGCCAGCAGCCTGCGACAGGGAAACTCCTACGAGCAGTACTTC
CDR3aa: CASSLRQGNSYEQYF

v_gene: TRBV6-1
abundance: many
d_gene: -
j_gene: TRBJ1-2
len: 16
CDR3nt: TGTGCCAGCAGACACCCCGCGGGGGCAGGGCGCTATGGCTACACCTTC
CDR3aa: CASRHPAGAGRYGYTF